The rows below give T cell receptor beta chains drawn from one sample of a study of breast tumors, draining lymph nodes, adjacent tissues. TCRdb passed the multiplex PCR reads through MiXCR, listing each CDR3 protein once. Of 200,000 or so distinct CDR3 sequences in the sample, approximately 31% were seen once. The sequenced material came from axillary lymph node tissue. Source of these receptors: a female donor with breast cancer. Some clones in this sample may be carry-over from other donors' samples. CDR3s include the opening cysteine and the closing phenylalanine or tryptophan. The D gene is left open where the match is weak.

TRBV7-8	TRBJ2-7	-	CASSLSVQILYEQYF
TRBV12-5	TRBJ2-5	-	CASGLGGDSETQYF
TRBV14	TRBJ1-2	-	CASSLDSLGGYTF
TRBV15	TRBJ2-7	-	CATSRGGEAYEQYF
TRBV18	TRBJ2-7	TRBD1	CASSPVDRAYEQYF
TRBV11-2	TRBJ2-3	-	CASSLVGSSDTQYF
TRBV7-9	TRBJ1-6	-	CASSLSLVESPLHF
TRBV7-3	TRBJ2-1	TRBD2	CAGTRLAGEQFF
TRBV6-6	TRBJ2-2	-	CASSYSTGGELFF
TRBV20-1	TRBJ2-1	TRBD2	CSASGLAVSYNEQFF
TRBV20-1	TRBJ2-1	-	CSARQAEQFF
TRBV6-2/TRBV6-3	TRBJ2-2	-	CASSYSLANTGELFF
TRBV5-6	TRBJ2-7	-	CASRIQGLYEQYF
TRBV20-1	TRBJ2-1	TRBD2	CSARDWASGKSYNEQFF
TRBV7-6	TRBJ2-5	TRBD2	CASSLGLAGVRETQYF
TRBV28	TRBJ1-5	TRBD1	CASSFLRTGSNQPQHF
TRBV6-4	TRBJ2-3	-	CASRDTGAGEADTQYF
TRBV15	TRBJ2-7	TRBD2	CATSRSLAVEYEQYF
TRBV28	TRBJ1-2	-	CASSLGDINYGYTF
TRBV16	TRBJ2-4	TRBD2	CASSHSTPGGSKNIQYF
TRBV19	TRBJ2-1	TRBD2	CASSILWREGPGEQFF
TRBV7-2	TRBJ1-2	-	CASSLRDNYGYTF
TRBV20-1	TRBJ2-5	-	CSASTTPQATQYF
TRBV20-1	TRBJ2-1	TRBD1	CGAHTMAGGPEQFF
TRBV7-3	TRBJ2-5	TRBD2	CASSKSGGEQETQYF
TRBV11-2	TRBJ2-7	-	CASSLGRGYEQYF
TRBV6-2/TRBV6-3	TRBJ2-5	-	CASSRRIGETQYF
TRBV7-2	TRBJ2-2	TRBD2	CASSSGLAGFTGELFF
TRBV15	TRBJ2-3	TRBD2	CAPASGRSDTQYF
TRBV28	TRBJ1-5	-	CASSNLRGNQPQHF
TRBV2	TRBJ2-7	TRBD2	CASNNAGVKYF
TRBV4-2	TRBJ1-2	-	CASSQDRRVVGYTF
TRBV5-6	TRBJ1-2	-	CASSLMGGGYTF
TRBV6-6	TRBJ2-7	-	CASSVGGEIYEQYF
TRBV20-1	TRBJ2-1	TRBD2	CSAQTSGSSPYNEQFF